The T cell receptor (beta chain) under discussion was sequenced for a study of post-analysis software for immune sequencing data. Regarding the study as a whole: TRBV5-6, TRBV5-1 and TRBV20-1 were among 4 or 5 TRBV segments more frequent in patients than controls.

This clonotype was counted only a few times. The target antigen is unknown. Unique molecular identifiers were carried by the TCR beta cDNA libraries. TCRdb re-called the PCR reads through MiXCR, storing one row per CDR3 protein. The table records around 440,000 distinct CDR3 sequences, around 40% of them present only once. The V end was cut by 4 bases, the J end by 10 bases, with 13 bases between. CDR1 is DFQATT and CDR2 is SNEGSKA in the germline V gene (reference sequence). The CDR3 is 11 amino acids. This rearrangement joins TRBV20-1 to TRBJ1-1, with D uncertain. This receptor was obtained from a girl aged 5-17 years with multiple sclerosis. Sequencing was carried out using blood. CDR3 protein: CSAICRNRAFF. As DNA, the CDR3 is TGCAGTGCTATCTGCCGAAACAGAGCTTTCTTT.